This entry lists 4 T cell receptor beta chains sequenced from one sample in a study of brain T cells in children with intractable seizures. Using immunoSEQ multiplex PCR, the repertoire was profiled, and TCRdb retains in-frame clones only, with some absent. The data contain 70,000 to 90,000 clones, 85% to 95% of them singletons. This material consisted of peripheral blood, taken at surgery. These receptors all come from a boy less than two years old with tuberous sclerosis and intractable seizures.

This sequence joins TRBV11-1 and TRBJ2-2; perhaps TRBD2 as D (5 bases). V was trimmed by 5 bases and J by 1 base, leaving 11 bases between them. This CDR3 is 15 amino acids long. CDR1 is SGHAT and CDR2 is FQDESV in the germline V gene (reference sequence). CDR3 sequence: CASSPSRGNTGELFF. CDR3 nucleotides: TGTGCCAGCAGCCCTAGCAGAGGGAACACCGGGGAGCTGTTTTTT.

The chain carries TRBV14 and TRBJ2-3; 8 nucleotides line up with TRBD2. Trimming removed 4 bases from V and 4 bases from J; junction bases left unmatched: 13. This CDR3 spans 17 amino acids. Per germline, CDR1 SGHDN and CDR2 FVKESK. CDR3 sequence reads: CASSRTTLAGWPDTQYF. DNA for the CDR3: TGTGCCAGCAGCCGAACGACTTTAGCGGGGTGGCCAGATACGCAGTATTTT. Variable domain in full (rest from reference TRBV14 and TRBJ2-3): EAGVTQFPSHSVIEKGQTVTLRCDPISGHDNLYWYRRVMGKEIKFLLHFVKESKQDESGMPNNRFLAERTGGTYSTLKVQPAELEDSGVYFCASSRTTLAGWPDTQYFGPGTRLTVL.

The V gene is TRBV5-6, the J gene TRBJ1-3; D not resolved. The V gene lost 0 bases and the J gene lost 4 bases, with 14 bases spanning the gap. CDR3 length: 16 residues. Germline loops: CDR1 SGHDT, CDR2 YYEEEE. The CDR3 spells CASSLERPGSGNTIYF. In nucleotides, the CDR3 is TGTGCCAGCAGCTTGGAACGGCCGGGTTCAGGAAACACCATATATTTT. The whole variable domain, remainder taken from reference TRBV5-6 and TRBJ1-3, is DAGVTQSPTHLIKTRGQQVTLRCSPKSGHDTVSWYQQALGQGPQFIFQYYEEEERQRGNFPDRFSGHQFPNYSSELNVNALLLGDSALYLCASSLERPGSGNTIYFGEGSWLTVV.

This clone was detected a few times. The chain joins TRBV5-4 to TRBJ2-2, with 7 nucleotides matching TRBD1. V lost 2 bases to trimming and J lost 4 bases; unmatched junction nucleotides: 8. Germline V CDR1 and CDR2: SGHNT, YYREEE (reference sequence). The CDR3 consists of 16 residues. The CDR3 DNA reads as TGTGCCAGCAGCTTTGGAAAGGGACAGATCACCGGGGAGCTGTTTTTT. It codes for CASSFGKGQITGELFF.